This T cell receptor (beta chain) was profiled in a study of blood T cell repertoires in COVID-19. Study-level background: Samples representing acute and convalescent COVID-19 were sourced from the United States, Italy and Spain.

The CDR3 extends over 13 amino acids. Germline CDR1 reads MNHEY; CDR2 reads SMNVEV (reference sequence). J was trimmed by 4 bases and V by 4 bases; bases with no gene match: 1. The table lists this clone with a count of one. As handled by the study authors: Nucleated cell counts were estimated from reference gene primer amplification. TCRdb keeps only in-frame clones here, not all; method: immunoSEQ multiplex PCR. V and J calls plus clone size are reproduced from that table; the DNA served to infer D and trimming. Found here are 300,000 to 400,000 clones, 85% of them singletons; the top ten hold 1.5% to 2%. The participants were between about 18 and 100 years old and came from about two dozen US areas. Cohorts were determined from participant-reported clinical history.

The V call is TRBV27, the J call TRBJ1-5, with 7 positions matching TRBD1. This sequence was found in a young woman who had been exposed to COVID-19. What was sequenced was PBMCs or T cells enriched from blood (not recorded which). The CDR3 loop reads CASSYRGNQPQHF. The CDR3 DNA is TGTGCCAGCAGTTACAGGGGTAATCAGCCCCAGCATTTT.